These 10 T cell receptor beta chains were sequenced from one sample in a study of OX40 agonist ivuxolimab in advanced cancers. Generated by immunoSEQ multiplex PCR, the TCRdb table keeps only in-frame clones and is missing some. Of tens of thousands of clones listed, 80% to 90% are singletons. The sample was CD4+ or CD8+ T cells sorted from blood, taken in a trial of the OX40 agonist ivuxolimab. The source is an adult with an advanced solid tumor such as melanoma, head and neck, liver or kidney cancer.

V gene TRBV27 combines with J gene TRBJ2-7; 9 bases line up with TRBD2. The germline gives CDR1 MNHEY, CDR2 SMNVEV (reference sequence). CDR3 length: 17 residues. V trimming: 5 bases; J trimming: 1 base; junction bases outside the gene matches: 12. CDR3 amino acids: CASSIQGVRGGSYEQYF. Written as DNA, the CDR3 is TGTGCCAGCAGTATACAAGGAGTGCGGGGGGGTTCCTACGAGCAGTACTTC.

V is TRBV5-1 and J is TRBJ1-6; a possible D gene is TRBD1 (5 bases). V lost 0 bases to trimming and J lost 7 bases, with 14 bases between them. CDR3 length: 16 amino acids. Per the germline V gene, CDR1 is SGHRS and CDR2 is YFSETQ. DNA for the CDR3: TGCGCCAGCAGCTTGGATGCAGGGATGCGAAATTCACCCCTCCACTTT. Residues: CASSLDAGMRNSPLHF.

Written as DNA, the CDR3 is TGTGCCAGCTCACTTCAGGGACAGGCCTCCTACGAGCAGTACTTC. Translation: CASSLQGQASYEQYF. The gene calls are TRBV18 and TRBJ2-7; 8 nucleotides agree with TRBD1. The CDR3 totals 15 residues. The germline CDR1 and CDR2 sequences are KGHSH and LQKENI. V lost 4 bases, J lost 0 bases, and 5 bases stayed unmatched.

This clone was observed a few times. The chain employs TRBV12-5 and TRBJ2-2; TRBD2 matches 7 bases. The CDR3 covers 16 residues. Germline CDR1 LGHNT, CDR2 FRNRAP. Unmatched junction bases numbered 7, after V lost 6 bases and J lost 0 bases. This CDR3 is CASGREAGSNTGELFF. For the CDR3, the DNA is TGTGCTAGTGGCCGGGAGGCAGGATCGAACACCGGGGAGCTGTTTTTT. The full variable domain, rest sourced from reference TRBV12-5 and TRBJ2-2, is DARVTQTPRHKVTEMGQEVTMRCQPILGHNTVFWYRQTMMQGLELLAYFRNRAPLDDSGMPKDRFSAEMPDATLATLKIQPSEPRDSAVYFCASGREAGSNTGELFFGEGSRLTVL.

In its sample, this clone was seen once. J is TRBJ2-7 and V is TRBV18; 9 positions match TRBD1. Germline V gene lookup returns CDR1 KGHSH and CDR2 LQKENI. J gave up 2 bases and V 3 bases, and 5 bases lay outside the gene matches. The CDR3 has 15 amino acids. The CDR3 coding sequence is TGTGCCAGCTCACCCCGGGACAGGGTTGCCTACGAGCAGTACTTC. The encoded protein is CASSPRDRVAYEQYF.

This chain uses TRBV11-2 with TRBJ1-6; D is possibly TRBD1 (6 bases). Trimming left V 0 bases short and J 9 bases short, with 15 bases between. The length of the CDR3 is 16 residues. Germline CDR1 reads SGHAT; CDR2 reads FQNNGV. The CDR3, as DNA: TGTGCCAGCAGCTTAGATCGGCAGGGGCGAGGTTCACCCCTCCACTTT. This gives the protein CASSLDRQGRGSPLHF.

The chain joins TRBV6-5 to TRBJ1-3; D is uncertain. The CDR3 runs to 14 residues. Trimming cost V 6 bases and J 0 bases, with 9 bases left between them. Germline V CDR1 and CDR2: MNHEY, SVGAGI. CDR3 region: CASRARHSGNTIYF. The CDR3 DNA reads TGTGCCAGCAGGGCACGGCACTCTGGAAACACCATATATTTT.

The J gene is TRBJ2-7, the V gene TRBV7-9, with 7 nucleotides matching TRBD1. Germline CDR1 SEHNR, CDR2 FQNEAQ (reference sequence). V shed 1 base, J shed 4 bases, and the junction held 13 bases outside the gene matches. The CDR3 loop spans 17 amino acids. CDR3 sequence reads: CASSLGTGRLWEYEQYF. The DNA for the CDR3 is TGTGCCAGCAGCTTAGGGACAGGCCGTCTTTGGGAGTACGAGCAGTACTTC.

V and J are TRBV19 and TRBJ2-3, with unresolved D. Germline values: CDR1 LNHDA, CDR2 SQIVND (reference sequence). The length of the CDR3 is 12 residues. Trimming shortened V by 8 bases and J by 2 bases, and 8 bases separated the two germline ends. The CDR3 region is CASSPNTDTQYF. The DNA of the CDR3 is TGTGCCAGTTCCCCTAACACAGATACGCAGTATTTT.

This chain connects TRBV16 to TRBJ1-5, with TRBD1 as a possible D gene (5 bases). V dropped 7 bases and J dropped 4 bases, with 17 bases sitting between them. Germline CDR1 and CDR2: KGHSY and FQNENV. CDR3 length equals 15 residues. DNA of the CDR3: TGTGCCAGCACCACCTCGGGTAGGGGTAATCAGCCCCAGCATTTT. This codes for CASTTSGRGNQPQHF.